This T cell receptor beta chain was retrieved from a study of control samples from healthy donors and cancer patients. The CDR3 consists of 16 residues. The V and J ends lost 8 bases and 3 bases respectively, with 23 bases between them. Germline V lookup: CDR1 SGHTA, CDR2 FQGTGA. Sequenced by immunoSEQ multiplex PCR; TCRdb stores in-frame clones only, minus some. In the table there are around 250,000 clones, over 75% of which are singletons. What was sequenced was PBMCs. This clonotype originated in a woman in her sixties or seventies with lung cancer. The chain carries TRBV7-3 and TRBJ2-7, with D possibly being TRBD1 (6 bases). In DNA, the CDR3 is TGTGCCAGCCTTAAGGGGGATGGCAGGGTCGTCTACGAGCAGTACTTC. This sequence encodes CASLKGDGRVVYEQYF.